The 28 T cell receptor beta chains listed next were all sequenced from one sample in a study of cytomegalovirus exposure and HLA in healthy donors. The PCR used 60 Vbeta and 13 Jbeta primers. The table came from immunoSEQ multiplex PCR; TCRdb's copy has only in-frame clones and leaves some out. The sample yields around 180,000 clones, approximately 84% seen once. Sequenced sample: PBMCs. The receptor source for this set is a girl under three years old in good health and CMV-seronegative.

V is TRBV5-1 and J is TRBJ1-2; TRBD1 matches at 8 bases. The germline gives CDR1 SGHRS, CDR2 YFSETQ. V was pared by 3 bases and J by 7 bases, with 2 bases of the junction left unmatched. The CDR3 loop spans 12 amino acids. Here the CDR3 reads CASSSDRVGYTF. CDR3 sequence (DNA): TGCGCCAGCAGCTCGGACAGGGTTGGCTACACCTTC.

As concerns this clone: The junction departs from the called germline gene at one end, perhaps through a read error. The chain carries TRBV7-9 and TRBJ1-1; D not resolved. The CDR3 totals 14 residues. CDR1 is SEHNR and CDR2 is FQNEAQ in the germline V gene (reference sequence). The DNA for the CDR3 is TGTTCCAGCAGCCCCACGGCTGGGAGCCTTGAAGCTTTCTTT. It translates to CSSSPTAGSLEAFF. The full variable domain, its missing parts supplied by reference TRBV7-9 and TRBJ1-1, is DTGVSQNPRHKITKRGQNVTFRCDPISEHNRLYWYRQTLGQGPEFLTYFQNEAQLEKSRLLSDRFSAERPKGSFSTLEIQRTEQGDSAMYLCSSSPTAGSLEAFFGQGTRLTVV.

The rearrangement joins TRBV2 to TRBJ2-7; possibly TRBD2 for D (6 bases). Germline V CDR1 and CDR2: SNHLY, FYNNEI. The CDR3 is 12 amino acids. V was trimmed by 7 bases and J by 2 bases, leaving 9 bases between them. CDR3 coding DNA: TGTGCCAGCACTGGCGGGACCTACGAGCAGTACTTC. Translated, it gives CASTGGTYEQYF.

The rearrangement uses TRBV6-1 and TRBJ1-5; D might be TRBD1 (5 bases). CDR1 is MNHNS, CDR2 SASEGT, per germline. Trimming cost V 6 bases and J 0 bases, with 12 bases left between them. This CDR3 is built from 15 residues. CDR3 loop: CASSGGVYSNQPQHF. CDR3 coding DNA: TGTGCCAGCAGCGGAGGGGTATATAGCAATCAGCCCCAGCATTTT.

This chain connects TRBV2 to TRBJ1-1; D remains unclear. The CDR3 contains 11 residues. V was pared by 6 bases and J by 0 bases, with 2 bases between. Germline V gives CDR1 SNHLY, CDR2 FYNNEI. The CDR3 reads CASSLNTEAFF. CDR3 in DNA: TGTGCCAGCAGCTTGAACACTGAAGCTTTCTTT.

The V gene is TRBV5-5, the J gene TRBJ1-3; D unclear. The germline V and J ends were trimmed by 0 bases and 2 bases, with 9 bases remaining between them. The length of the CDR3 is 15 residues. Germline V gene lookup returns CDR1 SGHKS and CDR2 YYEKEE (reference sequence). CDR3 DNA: TGTGCCAGCAGCTTGGAGGGAGTCGCTGGAAACACCATATATTTT. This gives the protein CASSLEGVAGNTIYF.

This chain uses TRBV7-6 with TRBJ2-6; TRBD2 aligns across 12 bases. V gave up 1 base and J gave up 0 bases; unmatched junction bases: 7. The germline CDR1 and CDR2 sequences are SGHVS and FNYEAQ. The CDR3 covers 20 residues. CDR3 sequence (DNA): TGTGCCAGCAGCTTAGTAGGCGAGACTAGCGGGGGCTCTGGGGCCAACGTCCTGACTTTC. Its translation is CASSLVGETSGGSGANVLTF.

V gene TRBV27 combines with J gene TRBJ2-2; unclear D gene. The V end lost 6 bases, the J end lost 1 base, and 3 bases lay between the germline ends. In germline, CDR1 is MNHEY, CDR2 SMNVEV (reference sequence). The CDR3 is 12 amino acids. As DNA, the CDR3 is TGTGCCAGCAGACAGAACACCGGGGAGCTGTTTTTT. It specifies CASRQNTGELFF.

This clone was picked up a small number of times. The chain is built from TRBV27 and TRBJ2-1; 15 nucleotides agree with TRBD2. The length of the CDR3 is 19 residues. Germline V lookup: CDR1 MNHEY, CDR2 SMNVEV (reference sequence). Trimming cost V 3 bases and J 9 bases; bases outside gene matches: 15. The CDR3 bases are TGTGCCAGCAGTTTTCTCGCCACAGGACTAGCGGGGGGGCCTCGTGAGCAGTTCTTC. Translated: CASSFLATGLAGGPREQFF.

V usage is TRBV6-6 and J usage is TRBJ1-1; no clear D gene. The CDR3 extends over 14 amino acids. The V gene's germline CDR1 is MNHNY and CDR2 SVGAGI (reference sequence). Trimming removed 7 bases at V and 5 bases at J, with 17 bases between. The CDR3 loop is CASTRIESGTEAFF. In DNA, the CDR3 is TGTGCCAGCACCCGGATTGAATCGGGGACTGAAGCTTTCTTT.

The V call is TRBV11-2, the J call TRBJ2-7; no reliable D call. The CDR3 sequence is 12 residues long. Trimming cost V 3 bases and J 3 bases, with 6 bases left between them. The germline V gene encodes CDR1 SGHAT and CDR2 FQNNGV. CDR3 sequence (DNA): TGTGCCAGCAGCTTCCCCGGCTACGAGCAGTACTTC. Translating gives CASSFPGYEQYF.

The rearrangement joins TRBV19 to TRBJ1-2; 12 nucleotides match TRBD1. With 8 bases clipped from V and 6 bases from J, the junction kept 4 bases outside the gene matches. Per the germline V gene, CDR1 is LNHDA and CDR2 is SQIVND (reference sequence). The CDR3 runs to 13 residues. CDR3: CASQGQGADGYTF. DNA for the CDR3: TGTGCCAGTCAGGGACAGGGGGCTGATGGCTACACCTTC.

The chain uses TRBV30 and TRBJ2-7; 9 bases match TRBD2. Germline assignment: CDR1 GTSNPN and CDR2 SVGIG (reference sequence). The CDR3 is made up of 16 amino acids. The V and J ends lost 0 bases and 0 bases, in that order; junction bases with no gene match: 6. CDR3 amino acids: CAWSVPRRGGSYEQYF. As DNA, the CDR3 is TGTGCCTGGAGTGTACCTCGGCGGGGGGGCTCCTACGAGCAGTACTTC.

For the CDR3, the DNA is TGCGCCAGCAGCCCTAAAACTGTGGGGGCGGGCTATGGCTACACCTTC. The encoded protein is CASSPKTVGAGYGYTF. This sequence joins TRBV5-1 and TRBJ1-2, with D perhaps matching TRBD1 (6 bases). Germline V gene data show CDR1 as SGHRS and CDR2 as YFSETQ. Trimming stripped 4 bases from V and 4 bases from J, with 20 bases between. CDR3 size: 16 residues.

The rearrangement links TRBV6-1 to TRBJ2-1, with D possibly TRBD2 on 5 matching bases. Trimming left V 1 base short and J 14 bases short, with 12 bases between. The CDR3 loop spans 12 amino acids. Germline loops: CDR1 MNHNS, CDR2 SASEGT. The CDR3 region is CASSEGAAVEFF. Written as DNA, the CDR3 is TGTGCCAGCAGTGAAGGGGCAGCGGTTGAGTTCTTC.

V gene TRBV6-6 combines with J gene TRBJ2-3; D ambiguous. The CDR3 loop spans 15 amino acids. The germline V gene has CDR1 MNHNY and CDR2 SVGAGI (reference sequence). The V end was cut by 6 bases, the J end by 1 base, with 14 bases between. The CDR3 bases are TGTGCCAGCAGACCTCTTTTAGGAGGCACAGATACGCAGTATTTT. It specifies CASRPLLGGTDTQYF.

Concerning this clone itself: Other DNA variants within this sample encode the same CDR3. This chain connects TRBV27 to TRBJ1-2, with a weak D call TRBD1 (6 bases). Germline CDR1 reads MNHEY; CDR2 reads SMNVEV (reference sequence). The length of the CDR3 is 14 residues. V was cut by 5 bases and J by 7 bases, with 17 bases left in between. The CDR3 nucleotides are TGTGCCAGCAGTCCACGGACAGCTGGGGGTGGCTACACCTTC. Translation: CASSPRTAGGGYTF.

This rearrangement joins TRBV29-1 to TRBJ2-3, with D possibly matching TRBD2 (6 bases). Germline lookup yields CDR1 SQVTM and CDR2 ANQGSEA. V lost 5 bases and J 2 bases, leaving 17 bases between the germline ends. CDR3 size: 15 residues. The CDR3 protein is CSVTLGTVSTDTQYF. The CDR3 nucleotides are TGCAGCGTTACTCTCGGGACTGTTTCCACAGATACGCAGTATTTT.

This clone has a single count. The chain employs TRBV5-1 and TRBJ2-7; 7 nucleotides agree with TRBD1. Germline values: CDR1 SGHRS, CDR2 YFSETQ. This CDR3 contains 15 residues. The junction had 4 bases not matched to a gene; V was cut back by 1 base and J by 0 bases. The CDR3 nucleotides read TGCGCCAGCAGCTTGACTGGACAGGTCTCCTACGAGCAGTACTTC. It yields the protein CASSLTGQVSYEQYF.

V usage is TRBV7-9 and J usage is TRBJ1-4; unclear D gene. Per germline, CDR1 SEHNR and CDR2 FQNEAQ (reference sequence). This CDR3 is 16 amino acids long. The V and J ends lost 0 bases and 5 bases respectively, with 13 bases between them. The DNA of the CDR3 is TGTGCCAGCAGCTTAGCGCCGGAGGGAGGGAATGAAAAACTGTTTTTT. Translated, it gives CASSLAPEGGNEKLFF.

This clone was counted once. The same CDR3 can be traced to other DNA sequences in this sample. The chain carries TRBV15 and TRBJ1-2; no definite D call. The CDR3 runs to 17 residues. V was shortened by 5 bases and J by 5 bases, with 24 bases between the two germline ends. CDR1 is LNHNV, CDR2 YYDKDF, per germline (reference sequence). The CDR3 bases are TGTGCCACCAGCGGATTCCAAATCCGAGGAACACGTTATGGCTACACCTTC. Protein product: CATSGFQIRGTRYGYTF.

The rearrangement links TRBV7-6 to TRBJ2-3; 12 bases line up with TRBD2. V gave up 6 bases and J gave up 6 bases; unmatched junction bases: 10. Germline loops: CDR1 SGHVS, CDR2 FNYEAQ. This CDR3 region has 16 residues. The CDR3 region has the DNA TGTGCCAGCAGTTTGCTAGCGGGGGGGCCCGAGGATACGCAGTATTTT. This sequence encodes CASSLLAGGPEDTQYF.

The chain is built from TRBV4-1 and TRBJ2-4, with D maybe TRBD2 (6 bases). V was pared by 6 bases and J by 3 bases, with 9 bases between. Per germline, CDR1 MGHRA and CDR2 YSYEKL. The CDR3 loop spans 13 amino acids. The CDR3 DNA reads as TGCGCCAGCAGTCTAGCGTACAAAAACATTCAGTACTTC. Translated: CASSLAYKNIQYF.

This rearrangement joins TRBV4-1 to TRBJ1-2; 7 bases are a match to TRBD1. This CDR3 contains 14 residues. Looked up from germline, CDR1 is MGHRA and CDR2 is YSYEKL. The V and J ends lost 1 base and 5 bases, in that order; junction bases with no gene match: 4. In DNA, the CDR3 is TGCGCCAGCAGCCAAGGACAGGGAGGTTATGGCTACACCTTC. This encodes CASSQGQGGYGYTF.

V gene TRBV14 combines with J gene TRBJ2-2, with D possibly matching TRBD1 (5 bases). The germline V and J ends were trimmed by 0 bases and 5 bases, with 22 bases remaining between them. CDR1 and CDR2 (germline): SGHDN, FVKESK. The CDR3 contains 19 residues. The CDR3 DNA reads TGTGCCAGCAGCCAAGATCGGAAATCCAGCCCCAGGGTAACCGGGGAGCTGTTTTTT. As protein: CASSQDRKSSPRVTGELFF.

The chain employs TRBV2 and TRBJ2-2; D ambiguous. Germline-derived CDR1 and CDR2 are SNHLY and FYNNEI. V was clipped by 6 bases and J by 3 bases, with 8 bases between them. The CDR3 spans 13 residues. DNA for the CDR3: TGTGCCAGCAGGACACTTTACACCGGGGAGCTGTTTTTT. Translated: CASRTLYTGELFF.

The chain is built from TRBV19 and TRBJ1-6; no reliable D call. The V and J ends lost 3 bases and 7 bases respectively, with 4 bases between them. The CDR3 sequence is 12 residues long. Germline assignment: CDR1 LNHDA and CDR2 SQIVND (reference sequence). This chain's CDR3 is CASSMLNSPLHF. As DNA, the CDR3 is TGTGCCAGTAGTATGCTAAATTCACCCCTCCACTTT.

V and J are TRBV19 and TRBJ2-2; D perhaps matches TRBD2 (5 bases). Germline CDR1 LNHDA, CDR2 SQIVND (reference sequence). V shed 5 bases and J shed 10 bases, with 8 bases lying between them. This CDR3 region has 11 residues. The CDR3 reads CASSAGMELFF. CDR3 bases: TGTGCCAGTAGTGCGGGTATGGAGCTGTTTTTT.